The rows below give T cell receptor beta chains drawn from one sample of a study of response to subunit inactivated influenza vaccine. TCRdb analysed the RT-PCR reads with MiXCR anew, one entry per CDR3 protein. Found here are more than 450,000 distinct CDR3 sequences, 12% of them singletons; the top ten hold roughly 10%. Specimen: PBMCs from blood, collected on the day of vaccination. The receptors were gathered from a man in his forties or fifties who received an inactivated influenza vaccine. Both conserved end residues are part of each CDR3. D genes are given only for firm matches. Size tells how often a clone was seen (once, few, many) or the class of an expanded clone, and some rows leave it out.

D	size	V	J	DNA	CDR3
NA	few	TRBV19	TRBJ2-7	NA	CASTSGSPTYEQYF
NA	NA	TRBV20-1	TRBJ1-1	TGCAGTGCTAGTAATGTCCTGTCTGGGGAGCTGGAAGCTTTCTTT	CSASNVLSGELEAFF
TRBD2	few	TRBV18	TRBJ2-2	TGTGCCAGCTCACCAGCGGGACTAGCGAACACCGGGGAGCTGTTTTTT	CASSPAGLANTGELFF
NA	NA	TRBV7-2	TRBJ2-5	TGTGCCAGCAGCATGTCCCGGGCTAGCTGGGCCCAGTACTTC	CASSMSRASWAQYF
NA	many	TRBV24-1	TRBJ2-3	TGTGCCACCAGTGATTCACGACAGCTCACAGATACGCAGTATTTT	CATSDSRQLTDTQYF
NA	NA	TRBV21-1	TRBJ2-5	TGTGCCAGCAGGTACGGGACCGCAATTTTCCAAGAGACCCAGTACTTC	CASRYGTAIFQETQYF
TRBD1	NA	TRBV5-5	TRBJ2-7	TGTGCCAGCAGCTCCCGCCCGTTGGGACAGGGTAACGAGCAGTACTTC	CASSSRPLGQGNEQYF
NA	few	TRBV20-1	TRBJ2-3	TGCAGTGCTAGAGATCTCCCACGAGTCACAGATACGCAGTATTTT	CSARDLPRVTDTQYF
NA	NA	TRBV28	TRBJ2-7	TGTGCCAGCAGTTTAGGAACAGGACTCAGCTCCTACGAGCAGTACTTC	CASSLGTGLSSYEQYF
NA	few	TRBV7-2	TRBJ2-3	TGTGCCAGCAGCTTAAGGCTCAGAACTAGCACAGATACGCAGTATTTT	CASSLRLRTSTDTQYF
NA	few	TRBV5-6	TRBJ2-7	TGTGCCAGACCGAGCTCCAAGAGGGAGCAGTACTTC	CARPSSKREQYF
NA	few	TRBV27	TRBJ2-3	TGTGCCAGCAGTCCGCTGCATAGCACAGATACGCAGTATTTT	CASSPLHSTDTQYF
NA	few	TRBV7-6	TRBJ2-3	TGTGCCAGCAGCTTAGAGGGGGGGGGCCGCACAGATACGCAGTATTTT	CASSLEGGGRTDTQYF
NA	many	TRBV6-2/TRBV6-3	TRBJ1-1	TGTGCCAGCAGTTACCCCCAGGGTACCACTGAAGCTTTCTTT	CASSYPQGTTEAFF
TRBD2	few	TRBV15	TRBJ2-5	TGTGCCACCAGCAGAGCGGGGGGGGACCAAGAGACCCAGTACTTC	CATSRAGGDQETQYF
TRBD2	NA	TRBV4-1	TRBJ2-2	TGCGCCAGCACACATCCGGGACTAGCGCCCGGGGAGCTGTTTTTT	CASTHPGLAPGELFF
NA	NA	TRBV7-9	TRBJ1-1	TGTGCCAGCAGCTTAGACAGAATCAATAGGAACACTGAAGCTTTCTTT	CASSLDRINRNTEAFF
TRBD2	once	TRBV11-1	TRBJ2-1	TGTGCCAGCGCCGGGACTAGCGGGCGGCTTGAGCAGTTCTTC	CASAGTSGRLEQFF
NA	NA	TRBV29-1	TRBJ2-7	TGCAGCGTTGAAATCAGGGGCTACGAGCAGTACTTC	CSVEIRGYEQYF
NA	few	TRBV6-2/TRBV6-3	TRBJ1-5	TGTGCCAGCAGTTCCCGGCTGCGTGACAGGCTGAATCAGCCCCAGCATTTT	CASSSRLRDRLNQPQHF